Shown below are 21 T cell receptor beta chains from a single sample sequenced in a study of T cells in Graves' hyperthyroidism and ophthalmopathy. Researchers took RNA transcripts and amplified the TCR beta CDR3 regions from them. The TCR CDR3 was amplified in a first-round RT-PCR using the HTBI primer set. TCRdb ran MiXCR on the multiplex PCR reads and lists one entry per CDR3 protein. The sample contains about 610,000 distinct CDR3 sequences, roughly 15% of which appear only once. Sequencing was done on a sample of blood. These receptor sequences come from a woman in her 40s with Graves' ophthalmopathy.

This clonotype has a count of ten or more. The rearrangement uses TRBV12-3 or TRBV12-4 and TRBJ2-7, with D uncertain. Trimming removed 3 bases at V and 5 bases at J, with 14 bases between. The CDR3 has 14 amino acids. Here the CDR3 DNA reads TGTGCCAGCAGTTTTTCGAACAGTGCCCACGAGCAGTACTTC. It yields the protein CASSFSNSAHEQYF.

This clonotype was counted ten times or more. The V call is TRBV11-1, the J call TRBJ2-5; 7 bases are shared with TRBD1. The germline gives CDR1 SGHAT, CDR2 FQDESV (reference sequence). With V trimmed by 6 bases and J by 1 base, 20 bases remained unmatched. This CDR3 is 19 amino acids long. CDR3 residues: CASSPSPGQLTSPQETQYF. CDR3 sequence (DNA): TGTGCCAGCAGTCCCTCGCCGGGACAGCTTACATCGCCCCAAGAGACCCAGTACTTC.

This clonotype has just a few counts. The genes are TRBV7-2 and TRBJ1-5; TRBD1 is a possible D gene (5 bases). Germline CDR1 reads SGHTA; CDR2 reads FQGNSA. The CDR3 sequence is 14 residues long. Trimming took off 6 bases at V and 4 bases at J, with 13 bases between the two ends. The chain's CDR3 is CASRFGGTNQPQHF. CDR3 nucleotides: TGTGCCAGCAGGTTCGGGGGAACAAATCAGCCCCAGCATTTT.

This clonotype was seen repeatedly, ten times or more. V gene TRBV6-2 or TRBV6-3 combines with J gene TRBJ2-2, with D perhaps TRBD2 (5 bases). V was pared by 7 bases and J by 1 base, with 10 bases between. Germline V CDR1 and CDR2: MNHEY, SVGEGT. CDR3 length: 14 amino acids. The CDR3 region has the DNA TGTGCCAGCACTCAGCGGAAGAACACCGGGGAGCTGTTTTTT. As protein: CASTQRKNTGELFF.

This chain connects TRBV4-3 to TRBJ1-2; TRBD1 might be the D (5 bases). This CDR3 contains 15 residues. Germline CDR1 and CDR2: LGHNA and YSLEER. The ends were cut back, 0 bases at V and 4 bases at J, with 12 bases in the middle. CDR3 nucleotide sequence: TGCGCCAGCAGCCAAGATACTAGGGGAAGCTATGGCTACACCTTC. It yields the protein CASSQDTRGSYGYTF.

This clonotype was seen repeatedly, ten times or more. The V and J genes are TRBV12-3 or TRBV12-4 and TRBJ2-1; possibly TRBD2 for D (6 bases). The CDR3 consists of 16 residues. Trimming removed 3 bases from V and 7 bases from J, with 19 bases in between. The chain's CDR3 is CASSLTVQLARNEQFF. The DNA of the CDR3 is TGTGCCAGCAGTTTGACAGTTCAACTAGCTCGTAATGAGCAGTTCTTC.

The rearrangement links TRBV19 to TRBJ1-1, with TRBD1 matching 8 bases. From germline, CDR1 is LNHDA and CDR2 SQIVND (reference sequence). This CDR3 has 15 amino acids. V shed 5 bases, J shed 3 bases, and the junction held 8 bases outside the gene matches. The CDR3 loop reads CASSVGQGSDTEAFF. The CDR3 region has the DNA TGTGCCAGTAGTGTCGGACAGGGCAGTGACACTGAAGCTTTCTTT.

This clonotype was counted at least ten times. This chain links TRBV2 with TRBJ1-2; D gene unclear. In germline, CDR1 is SNHLY, CDR2 FYNNEI. The CDR3 loop spans 14 amino acids. Trimming removed 7 bases at V and 0 bases at J, with 12 bases between. The CDR3 DNA follows: TGTGCCAGCAAAGATGACCTGACTAACTATGGCTACACCTTC. As protein: CASKDDLTNYGYTF.

In its sample, this clonotype was seen many times. The chain joins TRBV28 to TRBJ2-2; D call uncertain. The CDR3 is 14 residues long. Trimming pared 6 bases from V and 2 bases from J, leaving 10 bases between. Per the germline V gene, CDR1 is MDHEN and CDR2 is SYDVKM. The CDR3 coding sequence is TGTGCCAGCAGCTCGGGCGGTAACACCGGGGAGCTGTTTTTT. This gives the protein CASSSGGNTGELFF.

This clonotype was picked up a small number of times. A read error may explain this, as a much larger clone is one base away. The genes are TRBV24-1 and TRBJ2-7, with 7 bases fitting TRBD2. The CDR3 extends over 15 amino acids. CDR1 KGHDR and CDR2 SFDVKD come from the germline V gene. V trimming: 5 bases; J trimming: 7 bases; junction bases outside the gene matches: 13. This chain's CDR3 is CATSATGRQDGEQYF. CDR3 in DNA: TGTGCCACCAGTGCCACCGGGAGGCAGGACGGGGAGCAGTACTTC.

This clonotype was found many times. The rearrangement uses TRBV7-9 and TRBJ1-1; TRBD1 agrees at 8 bases. Losses at the gene ends were 7 bases for V and 5 bases for J; bases not matched to a gene: 6. This CDR3 has 13 amino acids. Per germline, CDR1 SEHNR and CDR2 FQNEAQ (reference sequence). For the CDR3, the DNA is TGTGCCAGCAAAACAGGGGGGAGTACTGAAGCTTTCTTT. It encodes CASKTGGSTEAFF.

This clonotype appeared a few times. The rearrangement links TRBV30 to TRBJ1-5; D remains ambiguous. Per the germline V gene, CDR1 is GTSNPN and CDR2 is SVGIG (reference sequence). Trimming shortened V by 4 bases and J by 3 bases, and 10 bases separated the two germline ends. The CDR3 is 13 amino acids. The CDR3 sequence is CAWNFGDNQPQHF. The CDR3 DNA follows: TGTGCCTGGAACTTTGGGGACAATCAGCCCCAGCATTTT.

This clonotype was detected only a few times. The genes are TRBV6-5 and TRBJ2-7; TRBD2 is a possible D gene (5 bases). CDR3 size: 14 residues. Trimming pared 1 base from V and 3 bases from J, leaving 10 bases between. Germline lookup yields CDR1 MNHEY and CDR2 SVGAGI. In DNA form, the CDR3 reads TGTGCCAGCAGTTACTTCGACGGGAACTACGAGCAGTACTTC. It translates to CASSYFDGNYEQYF.

This clonotype showed up many times. This chain links TRBV12-3 or TRBV12-4 with TRBJ1-5; the D is unclear. This CDR3 region has 12 residues. Trimming took 4 bases from V and 8 from J, leaving 9 bases between them. CDR3 DNA sequence: TGTGCCAGCAGTTCCCAAAAAGAGCCCCAGCATTTT. This gives the protein CASSSQKEPQHF.

This clonotype has only a few counts. This chain links TRBV7-2 with TRBJ2-7; 9 nucleotides match TRBD2. Trimming removed 5 bases from V and 6 bases from J; junction bases left unmatched: 11. Looked up from germline, CDR1 is SGHTA and CDR2 is FQGNSA. The CDR3 extends over 15 amino acids. The CDR3 DNA sequence: TGTGCCAGCAGCCACGGAGTAGCGGGAGTAGGCGAGCAGTACTTC. Amino acids: CASSHGVAGVGEQYF.

The CDR3 protein is CASSYSRGTGTGGEQYF. The CDR3 DNA reads as TGTGCCAGCAGTTACTCGAGGGGAACCGGGACAGGGGGCGAGCAGTACTTC. V is TRBV6-5 and J is TRBJ2-7; 11 nucleotides line up with TRBD1. The CDR3 consists of 17 residues. Trimming removed 0 bases from V and 6 bases from J; junction bases left unmatched: 10. Germline-derived CDR1 and CDR2 are MNHEY and SVGAGI.

This clonotype was seen many times. The DNA of the CDR3 is TGTGCCAGCAGTTTATCCAGAACCTACGAGCAGTACTTC. Residues: CASSLSRTYEQYF. This chain joins TRBV28 and TRBJ2-7; no clear D. Between the trimmed V and J ends, which lost 1 base and 2 bases, there was a span of 6 bases. The germline V gene has CDR1 MDHEN and CDR2 SYDVKM. The CDR3 runs to 13 residues.

The chain employs TRBV7-3 and TRBJ2-6; D is perhaps TRBD1 (5 bases). Germline loops: CDR1 SGHTA, CDR2 FQGTGA. V lost 5 bases and J 0 bases, leaving 11 bases between the germline ends. The CDR3 has 16 amino acids. CDR3 in amino acids: CASSVDSSSGANVLTF. The CDR3 DNA follows: TGTGCCAGCAGCGTAGACAGCAGCTCTGGGGCCAACGTCCTGACTTTC.

This clonotype was found many times. The rearrangement links TRBV28 to TRBJ1-5, with TRBD1 matching over 9 bases. Germline lookup yields CDR1 MDHEN and CDR2 SYDVKM. The V and J ends lost 10 bases and 6 bases, in that order; junction bases with no gene match: 4. This CDR3 region has 12 residues. The CDR3 DNA follows: TGTGCCACTGGGACAGGGTCTCAGCCCCAGCATTTT. Its protein is CATGTGSQPQHF.

This clonotype was seen many times. This may be a read error: a much more frequent sequence differs by one nucleotide. The chain employs TRBV2 and TRBJ1-2; D is ambiguous. Germline V gene data show CDR1 as SNHLY and CDR2 as FYNNEI. The CDR3 is 13 residues long. V shed 7 bases and J shed 4 bases, with 13 bases lying between them. The CDR3 DNA sequence: TGTGCCAGCAACCCTGACGTTGGCTATGGCTACACCTTC. Its translation: CASNPDVGYGYTF.

Ten or more counts support this clonotype. The CDR3 DNA is TGTGCCAGCAGCCTCGGACTAGCGGGAGGCGAGCAGTACTTC. Protein product: CASSLGLAGGEQYF. V is TRBV7-9 and J is TRBJ2-7; 14 bases line up with TRBD2. Germline CDR1 SEHNR, CDR2 FQNEAQ (reference sequence). This CDR3 spans 14 amino acids. With 5 bases clipped from V and 6 bases from J, the junction kept 3 bases outside the gene matches.